This TCR beta chain comes out of a study of blood T cell repertoires in COVID-19. The wider study: Sources were T cells, B-cell-depleted T cells, or PBMCs; the material itself was cDNA or gDNA.

The length of the CDR3 is 13 residues. From germline, CDR1 is SNHLY and CDR2 FYNNEI. Trimming at V came to 6 bases and at J to 6 bases, leaving 7 bases not matched to a gene. TCRdb keeps only in-frame clones here, not all; method: immunoSEQ multiplex PCR. The sample contains fewer than 80,000 clones, around 90% of which appear only once. This clone was observed a few times. The source of this sequence is a human donor in a cohort sampled during active COVID-19. The sequenced sample consisted of peripheral blood. V is TRBV2 and J is TRBJ1-2; 7 positions agree with TRBD1. In DNA form, the CDR3 reads TGTGCCAGCAGGCCCGACAGGGACCATGGCTACACCTTC. It yields the protein CASRPDRDHGYTF.